This TCR beta chain was recorded in a study of cytomegalovirus exposure and HLA in healthy donors. About the research overall: Samples from HLA-typed donors yielded about 85 million unique TCRs in an early data release. Study-wide results and caveats: With later analysis, a missense DCLRE1C variant became linked to TCR beta V- and J-gene trimming.

For this clone: Its antigen is unidentified.

The PCR employed 60 Vbeta primers together with 13 Jbeta primers. Here immunoSEQ multiplex PCR was the method, and the copy in TCRdb shows in-frame clones only, minus some. Of more than 60,000 clones in the sample, 80% were seen once. Sequenced material: PBMCs. The clonotype was recovered from a woman younger than 45 in good health and CMV-seronegative.

The CDR3 coding sequence is TGCGCCAGCAGCTTGAGTCCTATGGAGACCCAGTACTTC. This codes for CASSLSPMETQYF. This chain links TRBV5-1 with TRBJ2-5; D unresolved. Germline V gene sequence: CDR1 SGHRS, CDR2 YFSETQ. The V and J ends lost 1 base and 5 bases respectively, with 9 bases between them. The CDR3 loop spans 13 amino acids.